What follows describes a single T cell receptor beta chain. Its antigen is still unknown. The same CDR3 is also encoded by other DNA sequences in this sample. In germline, CDR1 is SGHRS, CDR2 YFSETQ. The CDR3 spans 15 residues. The V end lost 0 bases, the J end lost 4 bases, and 11 bases lay between the germline ends. TCRdb's table, derived via immunoSEQ multiplex PCR, lists solely in-frame clones and lacks some. The data hold 150,000 to 200,000 clones, with under 95% observed a single time. This sample is drawn from a study of T cell responses to AZD1222 COVID-19 vaccine. Overall study results and limits: Spike-wide coverage was observed for vaccine-associated CD4 TCRs, with dominant responses at 160-218 and 743-854. Clonal diversity may have been underestimated, and the donors were mostly white British, with more females than males.

This material consisted of peripheral blood, taken on day 0 of AZD1222 vaccination. V usage is TRBV5-1 and J usage is TRBJ1-3; no clear D. The source is an adult in good health. The CDR3 sequence is CASSLAAGAGNTIYF. The CDR3 coding sequence is TGCGCCAGCAGCTTGGCCGCGGGAGCGGGAAACACCATATATTTT. The complete variable domain, with remaining parts taken from reference TRBV5-1 and TRBJ1-3, reads KAGVTQTPRYLIKTRGQQVTLSCSPISGHRSVSWYQQTPGQGLQFLFEYFSETQRNKGNFPGRFSGRQFSNSRSEMNVSTLELGDSALYLCASSLAAGAGNTIYFGEGSWLTVV.